These 17 T cell receptor beta chains were sequenced from one sample in a study of molecular identifiers for immune sequencing clone quantification. TCRdb re-called the PCR reads through MiXCR, storing one row per CDR3 protein. Of approximately 550,000 distinct CDR3 sequences in the sample, about a quarter were seen once. Sequencing was done on a sample of naive CD8+ T cells from blood, with Jurkat cell RNA spiked in. Indicated subset: FACS-sorted CD8+CD4-CCR7+CD45RA+ naive T cells. Receptors originate from a human donor in good health. Some libraries in this study had Jurkat cell RNA spiked in.

As to this clonotype: This may be a read error: a much more frequent sequence differs by one nucleotide. This sequence joins TRBV20-1 and TRBJ1-1; D call uncertain. This CDR3 spans 13 amino acids. Trimming took 7 bases from V and 13 from J, leaving 25 bases between them. The germline CDR1 and CDR2 sequences are DFQATT and SNEGSKA (reference sequence). CDR3 region: CSGPDTMNTKVFF. The CDR3 nucleotides read TGCAGTGGCCCCGACACCATGAACACTAAAGTTTTCTTT.

This clonotype was detected ten times or more. This chain connects TRBV5-4 to TRBJ2-3; 14 nucleotides match TRBD2. The CDR3 is 16 amino acids. Germline-derived CDR1 and CDR2 are SGHNT and YYREEE (reference sequence). V shed 3 bases, J shed 6 bases, and the junction held 6 bases outside the gene matches. The CDR3 bases are TGTGCCAGCAGCTATGGACTAGCGGGGGGCAGTGATACGCAGTATTTT. Translating gives CASSYGLAGGSDTQYF.

Only a few counts were recorded for this clonotype. The V call is TRBV4-2, the J call TRBJ1-1, with D uncertain. Trimming stripped 0 bases from V and 1 base from J, with 6 bases between. CDR3 length: 14 amino acids. Germline V CDR1 and CDR2: LGHNA, YNFKEQ. The CDR3: CASSQEGSNTEAFF. CDR3 sequence (DNA): TGTGCCAGCAGCCAAGAAGGCTCGAACACTGAAGCTTTCTTT.

This clonotype has a handful of counts. The CDR3 nucleotides are TGTGCCAGCAGTCCAGGGGTAGCGGGGAATAATGAGCAGTTCTTC. This gives the protein CASSPGVAGNNEQFF. This rearrangement joins TRBV27 to TRBJ2-1, with 8 bases fitting TRBD2. Germline V gene sequence: CDR1 MNHEY, CDR2 SMNVEV (reference sequence). The trim removed 5 bases at V and 7 bases at J, leaving 10 bases unmatched. This CDR3 is built from 15 residues.

This clonotype was seen repeatedly, ten times or more. At one end, the junction sequence differs from germline, possibly due to a read error. J is TRBJ2-7 and V is TRBV5-1; 9 bases map to TRBD1. CDR1 and CDR2 (germline): SGHRS, YFSETQ. The CDR3 loop spans 14 amino acids. The CDR3 is CASSPGQGSYEQYF. The CDR3 nucleotides are TGTGCCAGCAGCCCGGGACAGGGCTCCTACGAGCAGTACTTC.

This clonotype has only a few counts. The chain recombines TRBV27 with TRBJ2-2; the D is unclear. The germline CDR1 and CDR2 sequences are MNHEY and SMNVEV (reference sequence). The CDR3 spans 14 residues. Trimming removed 0 bases at V and 4 bases at J, with 6 bases between. CDR3 loop: CASSLSIGTGELFF. The CDR3, as DNA: TGTGCCAGCAGTTTATCGATTGGCACCGGGGAGCTGTTTTTT.

This clonotype was recorded many times. The DNA for the CDR3 is TGTGCCAGTAGCTCAAGGGGGGGTGAAGCTTTCTTT. This codes for CASSSRGGEAFF. The genes are TRBV9 and TRBJ1-1; TRBD1 might be the D (6 bases). Germline V CDR1 and CDR2: SGDLS, YYNGEE. The CDR3 has 12 residues. The V end lost 8 bases, the J end lost 7 bases, and 15 bases lay between the germline ends.

This clonotype was seen more than once but under ten times. The V gene is TRBV27, the J gene TRBJ2-3; D possibly corresponds to TRBD1 (5 bases). The CDR3 contains 16 residues. Trimming took 6 bases from V and 2 from J, leaving 18 bases between them. The germline V gene has CDR1 MNHEY and CDR2 SMNVEV (reference sequence). The CDR3 nucleotides read TGTGCCAGCAGACCCTCGACTGGGGCCTTCACAGATACGCAGTATTTT. Translating it yields CASRPSTGAFTDTQYF.

This clonotype was picked up a small number of times. The J gene is TRBJ2-7, the V gene TRBV29-1; 10 nucleotides align to TRBD2. This CDR3 is built from 15 residues. Looked up from germline, CDR1 is SQVTM and CDR2 is ANQGSEA. Trimming at V came to 5 bases and at J to 3 bases, leaving 10 bases not matched to a gene. The CDR3 nucleotides are TGCAGCGTTCAAGGGCTAGCGGGAGCGTTCTACGAGCAGTACTTC. Residues: CSVQGLAGAFYEQYF.

This clonotype turned up a few times. This rearrangement joins TRBV5-1 to TRBJ2-2; perhaps TRBD1 as D (6 bases). The germline CDR1 and CDR2 sequences are SGHRS and YFSETQ. This CDR3 has 16 residues. V shed 3 bases and J shed 0 bases, with 12 bases lying between them. CDR3 region: CASSWVGTTNTGELFF. The CDR3 region has the DNA TGCGCCAGCAGCTGGGTCGGGACAACGAACACCGGGGAGCTGTTTTTT.

This clonotype has at least ten counts. The chain is built from TRBV6-2 or TRBV6-3 and TRBJ1-5, with D possibly matching TRBD1 (5 bases). CDR1 and CDR2 (germline): MNHEY, SVGEGT. With 5 bases removed from V and 11 bases from J, the gap between germline ends came to 19 bases. CDR3 length: 14 residues. The DNA of the CDR3 is TGTGCCAGCAGTGGACCGGGGCCCGGTGGGGCCCAGCATTTT. Translation: CASSGPGPGGAQHF.

The chain joins TRBV4-1 to TRBJ1-2; possibly TRBD1 for D (5 bases). This CDR3 has 14 amino acids. Trimming shortened V by 3 bases and J by 3 bases, and 11 bases separated the two germline ends. Germline V gene sequence: CDR1 MGHRA, CDR2 YSYEKL. The CDR3 reads CASSQTTGDYGYTF. The CDR3 region has the DNA TGCGCCAGCAGCCAGACAACAGGAGACTATGGCTACACCTTC.

This clonotype was seen at least ten times. The genes are TRBV7-6 and TRBJ2-5; D is perhaps TRBD1 (5 bases). Trimming removed 4 bases from V and 5 bases from J, with 11 bases in between. CDR1 is SGHVS, CDR2 FNYEAQ, per germline. The length of the CDR3 is 13 residues. In DNA form, the CDR3 reads TGTGCCAGCAGCTCCTTATCAGGGGAGACCCAGTACTTC. This codes for CASSSLSGETQYF. The full variable domain, its missing parts supplied by reference TRBV7-6 and TRBJ2-5, is GAGVSQSPRYKVTKRGQDVALRCDPISGHVSLYWYRQALGQGPEFLTYFNYEAQQDKSGLPNDRFSAERPEGSISTLTIQRTEQRDSAMYRCASSSLSGETQYFGPGTRLLVL.

J is TRBJ2-7 and V is TRBV7-9; no clear D. This CDR3 has 12 residues. Per the germline V gene, CDR1 is SEHNR and CDR2 is FQNEAQ (reference sequence). V gave up 6 bases and J gave up 5 bases, with 11 bases separating them. In DNA form, the CDR3 reads TGTGCCAGCAGGTTCAGCACGCACGAGCAGTACTTC. Encoded protein: CASRFSTHEQYF. The full variable domain, with the rest looked up from reference TRBV7-9 and TRBJ2-7, is DTGVSQNPRHKITKRGQNVTFRCDPISEHNRLYWYRQTLGQGPEFLTYFQNEAQLEKSRLLSDRFSAERPKGSFSTLEIQRTEQGDSAMYLCASRFSTHEQYFGPGTRLTVT.

The J gene is TRBJ2-7, the V gene TRBV6-2 or TRBV6-3; unclear D gene. This CDR3 region has 14 residues. Germline CDR1 and CDR2: MNHEY and SVGEGT. Trimming cost V 2 bases and J 5 bases, with 13 bases left between them. The DNA of the CDR3 is TGTGCCAGCAGTTACGAAGGACCTTACCACGAGCAGTACTTC. This translates into CASSYEGPYHEQYF.

This clonotype has just a few counts. The gene calls are TRBV11-2 and TRBJ2-3, with no clear D. The CDR3 loop spans 13 amino acids. The germline V gene encodes CDR1 SGHAT and CDR2 FQNNGV. The V and J ends lost 0 bases and 4 bases respectively, with 5 bases between them. CDR3 in amino acids: CASSLDPADTQYF. DNA of the CDR3: TGTGCCAGCAGCTTAGATCCAGCAGATACGCAGTATTTT.

The chain carries TRBV6-5 and TRBJ1-5; 7 bases line up with TRBD1. The CDR3 contains 14 residues. V was clipped by 8 bases and J by 4 bases; unmatched bases: 8. Germline-derived CDR1 and CDR2 are MNHEY and SVGAGI. The CDR3 region is CASANRGGNQPQHF. CDR3 coding DNA: TGTGCCAGCGCAAACAGGGGAGGAAATCAGCCCCAGCATTTT.